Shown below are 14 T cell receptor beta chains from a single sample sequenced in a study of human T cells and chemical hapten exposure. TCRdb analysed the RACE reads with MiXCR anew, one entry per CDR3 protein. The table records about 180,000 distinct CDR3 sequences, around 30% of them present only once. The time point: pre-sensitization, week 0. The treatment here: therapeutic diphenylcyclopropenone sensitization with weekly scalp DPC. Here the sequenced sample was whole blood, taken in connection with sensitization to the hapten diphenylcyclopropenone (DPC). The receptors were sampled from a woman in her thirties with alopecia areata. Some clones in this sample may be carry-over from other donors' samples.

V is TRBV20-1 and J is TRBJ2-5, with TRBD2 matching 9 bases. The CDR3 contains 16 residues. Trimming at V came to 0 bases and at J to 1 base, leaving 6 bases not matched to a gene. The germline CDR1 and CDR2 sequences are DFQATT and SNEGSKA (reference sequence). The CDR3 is CSARELAGDLQETQYF. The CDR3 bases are TGCAGTGCTAGAGAGTTAGCGGGGGACCTCCAAGAGACCCAGTACTTC.

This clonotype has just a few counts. The CDR3 DNA sequence: TGTGCCACTCTAGCGGGAATGGTTACCGGGGAGCTGTTTTTT. Its protein product is CATLAGMVTGELFF. J is TRBJ2-2 and V is TRBV10-3; 9 bases align to TRBD2. With V trimmed by 10 bases and J by 5 bases, 8 bases remained unmatched. The germline gives CDR1 ENHRY, CDR2 SYGVKD. The CDR3 runs to 14 residues.

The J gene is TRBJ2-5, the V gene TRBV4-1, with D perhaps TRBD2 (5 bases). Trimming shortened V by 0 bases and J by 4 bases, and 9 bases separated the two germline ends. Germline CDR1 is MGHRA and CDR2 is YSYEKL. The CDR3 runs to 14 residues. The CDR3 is CASSQDSGGETQYF. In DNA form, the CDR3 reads TGCGCCAGCAGCCAAGATTCCGGAGGAGAGACCCAGTACTTC.

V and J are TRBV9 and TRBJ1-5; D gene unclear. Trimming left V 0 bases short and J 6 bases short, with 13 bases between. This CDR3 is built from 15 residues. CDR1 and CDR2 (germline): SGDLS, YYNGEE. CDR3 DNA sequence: TGTGCCAGCAGCGTAGGTCTCCTGCCAAGTCAGCCCCAGCATTTT. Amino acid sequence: CASSVGLLPSQPQHF.

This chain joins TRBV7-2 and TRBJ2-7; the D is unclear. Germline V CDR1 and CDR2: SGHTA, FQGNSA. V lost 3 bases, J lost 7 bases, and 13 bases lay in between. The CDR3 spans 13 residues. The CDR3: CASSLAADREQYF. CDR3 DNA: TGTGCCAGCAGCTTGGCCGCGGATCGGGAGCAGTACTTC.

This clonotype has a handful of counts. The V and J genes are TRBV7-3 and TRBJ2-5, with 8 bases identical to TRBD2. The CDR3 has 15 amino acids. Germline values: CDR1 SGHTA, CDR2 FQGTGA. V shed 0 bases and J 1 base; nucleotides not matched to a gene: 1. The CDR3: CASSLTSGTQETQYF. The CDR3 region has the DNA TGTGCCAGCAGCTTAACTAGCGGGACCCAAGAGACCCAGTACTTC.

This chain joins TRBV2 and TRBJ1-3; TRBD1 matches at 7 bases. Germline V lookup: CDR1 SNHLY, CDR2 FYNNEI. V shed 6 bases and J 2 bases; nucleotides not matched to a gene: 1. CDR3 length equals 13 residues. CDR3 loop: CASRQGPGNTIYF. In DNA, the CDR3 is TGTGCCAGCAGACAGGGGCCTGGAAACACCATATATTTT.

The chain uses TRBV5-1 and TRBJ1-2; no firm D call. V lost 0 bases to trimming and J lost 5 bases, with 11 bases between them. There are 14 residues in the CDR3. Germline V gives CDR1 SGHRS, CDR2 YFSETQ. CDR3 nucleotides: TGCGCCAGCAGCTTGGAAGCCACCGCGTATGGCTACACCTTC. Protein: CASSLEATAYGYTF. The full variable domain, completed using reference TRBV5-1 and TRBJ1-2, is KAGVTQTPRYLIKTRGQQVTLSCSPISGHRSVSWYQQTPGQGLQFLFEYFSETQRNKGNFPGRFSGRQFSNSRSEMNVSTLELGDSALYLCASSLEATAYGYTFGSGTRLTVV.

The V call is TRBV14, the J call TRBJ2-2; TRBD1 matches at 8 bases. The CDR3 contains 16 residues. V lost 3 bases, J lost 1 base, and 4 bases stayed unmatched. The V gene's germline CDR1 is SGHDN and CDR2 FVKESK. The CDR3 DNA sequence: TGTGCCAGCAGCCAGGCCGGACAGGGGAACACCGGGGAGCTGTTTTTT. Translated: CASSQAGQGNTGELFF.

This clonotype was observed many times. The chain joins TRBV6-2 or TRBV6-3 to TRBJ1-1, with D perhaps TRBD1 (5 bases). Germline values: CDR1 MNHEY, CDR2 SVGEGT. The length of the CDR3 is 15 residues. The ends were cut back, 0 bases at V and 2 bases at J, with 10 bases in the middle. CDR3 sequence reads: CASSYSGTGNTEAFF. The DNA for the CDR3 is TGTGCCAGCAGTTACTCAGGGACGGGAAACACTGAAGCTTTCTTT.

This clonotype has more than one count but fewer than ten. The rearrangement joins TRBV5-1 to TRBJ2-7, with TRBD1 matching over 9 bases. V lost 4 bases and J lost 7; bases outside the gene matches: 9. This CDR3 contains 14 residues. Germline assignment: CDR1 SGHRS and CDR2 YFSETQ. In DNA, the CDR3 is TGCGCCAGCAGCCACCCGGGACAGGGCGGGGAGCAGTACTTC. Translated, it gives CASSHPGQGGEQYF.

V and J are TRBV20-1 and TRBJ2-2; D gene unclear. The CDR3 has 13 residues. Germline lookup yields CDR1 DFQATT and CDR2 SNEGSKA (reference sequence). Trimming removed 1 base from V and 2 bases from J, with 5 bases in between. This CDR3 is CSARVGNTGELFF. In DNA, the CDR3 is TGCAGTGCTAGAGTAGGCAACACCGGGGAGCTGTTTTTT.

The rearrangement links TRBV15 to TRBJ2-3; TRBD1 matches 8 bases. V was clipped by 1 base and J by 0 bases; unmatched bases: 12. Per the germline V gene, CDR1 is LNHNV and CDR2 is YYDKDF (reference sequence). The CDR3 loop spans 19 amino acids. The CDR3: CATSRGMVGQGASTDTQYF. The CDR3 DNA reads TGTGCCACCAGCAGAGGAATGGTGGGCCAGGGGGCTAGCACAGATACGCAGTATTTT.

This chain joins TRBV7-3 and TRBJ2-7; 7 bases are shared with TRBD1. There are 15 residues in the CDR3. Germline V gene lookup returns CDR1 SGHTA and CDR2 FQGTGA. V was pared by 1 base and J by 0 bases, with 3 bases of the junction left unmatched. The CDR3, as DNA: TGTGCCAGCAGCTTAAGCCCAGGGGGCTCCTACGAGCAGTACTTC. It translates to CASSLSPGGSYEQYF.